This T cell receptor (beta chain) derives from a study of cytomegalovirus exposure and HLA in healthy donors. Study observations and caveats: In an earlier analysis, productive rearrangement rates for most beta V segments clustered near 87% or 30%. Later analysis suggested links between common viral pathogens and several top significant clusters. Around 160 TCR beta chains were listed as cytomegalovirus-associated.

13 Jbeta primers and 60 Vbeta primers were used for the PCR. Only in-frame clones appear in the TCRdb table, and some are missing; sequencing was by immunoSEQ multiplex PCR. The sample lists roughly 90,000 clones; around 80% were seen once. Regarding this clone: Its antigen is unidentified.

The CDR3 is 15 residues long. J gave up 5 bases and V 6 bases, and 5 bases lay outside the gene matches. CDR1 is MNHEY, CDR2 SVGAGI, per germline. Input material: PBMCs. The gene calls are TRBV6-5 and TRBJ2-2, with 11 bases identical to TRBD1. This TCR was recovered from a man aged 30 to 39 in good health and CMV-seronegative. In DNA, the CDR3 is TGTGCCAGCAGGTGGACAGGGGGCTCGACCGGGGAGCTGTTTTTT. This encodes CASRWTGGSTGELFF.